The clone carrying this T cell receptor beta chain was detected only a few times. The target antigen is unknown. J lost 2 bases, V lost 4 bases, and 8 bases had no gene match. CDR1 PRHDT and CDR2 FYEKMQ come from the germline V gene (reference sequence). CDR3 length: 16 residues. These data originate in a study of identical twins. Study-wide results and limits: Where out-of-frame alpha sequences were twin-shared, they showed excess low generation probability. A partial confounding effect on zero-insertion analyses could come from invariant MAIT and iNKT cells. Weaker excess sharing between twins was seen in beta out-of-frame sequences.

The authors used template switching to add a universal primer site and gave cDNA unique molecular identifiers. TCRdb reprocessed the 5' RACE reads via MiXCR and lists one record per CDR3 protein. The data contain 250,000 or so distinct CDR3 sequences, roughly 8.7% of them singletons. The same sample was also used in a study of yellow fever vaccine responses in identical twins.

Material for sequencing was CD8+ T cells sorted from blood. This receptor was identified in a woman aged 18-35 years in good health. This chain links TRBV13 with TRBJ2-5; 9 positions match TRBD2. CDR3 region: CASSSIAGVGQETQYF. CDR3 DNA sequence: TGTGCCAGCAGCTCAATAGCGGGAGTAGGGCAAGAGACCCAGTACTTC.